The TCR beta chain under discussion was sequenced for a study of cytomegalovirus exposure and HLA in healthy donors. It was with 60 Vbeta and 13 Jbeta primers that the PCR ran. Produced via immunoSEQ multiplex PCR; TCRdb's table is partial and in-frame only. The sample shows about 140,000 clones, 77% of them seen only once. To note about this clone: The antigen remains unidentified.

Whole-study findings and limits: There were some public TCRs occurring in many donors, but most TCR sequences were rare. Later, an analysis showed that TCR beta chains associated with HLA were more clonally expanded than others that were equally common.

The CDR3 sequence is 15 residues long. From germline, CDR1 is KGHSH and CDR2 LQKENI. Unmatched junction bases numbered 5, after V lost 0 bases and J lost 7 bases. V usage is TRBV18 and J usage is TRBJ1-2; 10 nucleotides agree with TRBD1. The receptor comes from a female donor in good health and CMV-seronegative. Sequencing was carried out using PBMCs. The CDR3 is CASSPPRTGGGGYTF. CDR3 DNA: TGTGCCAGCTCACCACCGAGGACAGGGGGGGGTGGCTACACCTTC.